This record looks at one TCR beta chain sequence and its context. This sample stems from a study of shared clonotypes between healthy human individuals. Germline CDR1 SGHDN, CDR2 FVKESK. The CDR3 totals 13 residues. Trimming removed 8 bases at V and 0 bases at J, with 5 bases between. The assay was immunoSEQ multiplex PCR, and TCRdb's table has in-frame clones only and misses some. The sample has 2 million to 2.5 million clones, over 85% seen once. The TCR originated in a man aged 18 to 29 in good health. Some clones in this sample may be carry-over from other donors' samples. Sequenced: naive CD4+ T cells from PBMCs. Regarding subset: CD45RA+ positively selected. The V gene is TRBV14, the J gene TRBJ1-6; no clear D. The CDR3 bases are TGTGCCAGCTCCAGCTCCTATAATTCACCCCTCCACTTT. It yields the protein CASSSSYNSPLHF.